This TCR beta chain was retrieved from a study of cytomegalovirus exposure and HLA in healthy donors. This PCR relied on a set of 60 Vbeta primers and 13 Jbeta primers. TCRdb keeps only in-frame clones here, not all; method: immunoSEQ multiplex PCR. Of about 120,000 clones detected, approximately 80% appear once; the ten largest clones hold roughly 3.9%. V was clipped by 4 bases and J by 7 bases, with 14 bases between them. Per the germline V gene, CDR1 is SGHRS and CDR2 is YFSETQ. The CDR3 covers 14 residues. Sequences were obtained from PBMCs. This rearrangement joins TRBV5-1 to TRBJ2-2; a possible D gene is TRBD2 (6 bases). The clonotype originates from a woman aged 25 to 45 in good health and CMV-seronegative. The CDR3: CASSGGKIGGELFF. The DNA for the CDR3 is TGCGCCAGCAGCGGAGGGAAGATAGGCGGGGAGCTGTTTTTT.